This T cell receptor (beta chain) was obtained from a study of T-cell reconstitution after alpha-beta-depleted transplantation in children. This clonotype was recorded at least ten times. It was with unique molecular identifiers that the TCRbeta library was prepared. TCRdb called the PCR reads again in MiXCR, with one record for every CDR3 protein. The table records about 240,000 distinct CDR3 sequences, about 12% of them present only once. The clonotype comes from a human donor who donated a stem cell graft to a child with acute lymphoblastic leukemia. Sequencing used PBMCs from the stem cell graft donor, obtained from the stem cell graft.

The CDR3 protein is CASSIDQGSGANVLTF. The CDR3 region has the DNA TGTGCCAGTAGTATAGATCAGGGATCTGGGGCCAACGTCCTGACTTTC. The genes are TRBV19 and TRBJ2-6, with D tentatively TRBD1 (5 bases). Trimming left V 0 bases short and J 1 base short, with 7 bases between. This CDR3 has 16 residues. Germline assignment: CDR1 LNHDA and CDR2 SQIVND (reference sequence).